Listed below are T cell receptor beta chains from one sample, sequenced in a study of blood T cell repertoires in COVID-19. TCRdb's table, derived via immunoSEQ multiplex PCR, lists solely in-frame clones and lacks some. The sample contains about 200,000 clones, roughly 84% of which appear only once. Sequenced material: peripheral blood. The source is a man aged 50-60 years with COVID-19, enrolled during active disease. Both conserved end residues are part of each CDR3. The D gene is left open where the match is weak. The listing skips clone size in some rows; elsewhere it reads once, few, many or a size class.

clone size	J gene	V gene	D gene	CDR3 DNA	CDR3 protein
-	TRBJ2-4	TRBV7-2	TRBD2	TGTGCCAGCGCCCGAGGGGGACTAGCGGGTTCCAAAAACATTCAGTACTTC	CASARGGLAGSKNIQYF
-	TRBJ2-7	TRBV10-3	-	TGTGCCATCAGTGAGCCCGGACAGTTCTACGAGCAGTACTTC	CAISEPGQFYEQYF
-	TRBJ2-7	TRBV18	-	TGTGCCAGCTCACCATCGGGGGAGAGGTACGAGCAGTACTTC	CASSPSGERYEQYF
once	TRBJ2-3	TRBV5-6	-	TGTGCCAGCAGCTTACGGGGAATCACAGATACGCAGTATTTT	CASSLRGITDTQYF
-	TRBJ2-7	TRBV4-1	TRBD2	TGCGCCAGCAGCCGAGGAACTACTAGCGACTACGAGCAGTACTTC	CASSRGTTSDYEQYF
-	TRBJ2-7	TRBV7-2	TRBD2	TGTGCCAGCAGCTTACCTAGCGGCTACGAGCAGTACTTC	CASSLPSGYEQYF
once	TRBJ2-7	TRBV2	TRBD2	TGTGCCAGCAGTGTAAGGACCCGGGAGGGAGAGCAGTACTTC	CASSVRTREGEQYF
-	TRBJ2-7	TRBV5-6	TRBD1	TGTGCCAGCAGCAGGACAGGGGCCGTATACGAGCAGTACTTC	CASSRTGAVYEQYF
-	TRBJ1-6	TRBV9	-	TGTGCCAGCAGCGTCGGGGGGCGGGGGTCACCCCTCCACTTT	CASSVGGRGSPLHF
-	TRBJ1-1	TRBV5-5	-	TGTGCCAGCAGCTTGGATGGAGGGAACACTGAAGCTTTCTTT	CASSLDGGNTEAFF
-	TRBJ2-5	TRBV3-1/TRBV3-2	TRBD2	TGTGCCAGCAGCCAAAGGCGGGGGGGCGTGGAGACCCAGTACTTC	CASSQRRGGVETQYF
once	TRBJ2-3	TRBV7-6	TRBD2	TGTGCCAGCAGCTTAGCCTCGGTTAGCGGGCCGCCTCAGAGCACAGATACGCAGTATTTT	CASSLASVSGPPQSTDTQYF
-	TRBJ1-2	TRBV30	TRBD1	TGTGCCTGGAGTCCCGACAGGGAGTATGGCTACACCTTC	CAWSPDREYGYTF
-	TRBJ2-1	TRBV5-4	TRBD2	TGTGCCAGCAGCTTCCCCCGGGGCGGGGGGGCCCATGAGCAGTTCTTC	CASSFPRGGGAHEQFF
-	TRBJ2-1	TRBV20-1	TRBD2	TGCAGTGCTAGTCAGGTAGCGGGAGTAGGGAATGAGCAGTTCTTC	CSASQVAGVGNEQFF
-	TRBJ2-2	TRBV5-6	-	TGTGCCAGCAGCTTGGTAGGGGTTCCTTTGGACACCGGGGAGCTGTTTTTT	CASSLVGVPLDTGELFF
-	TRBJ1-2	TRBV5-4	TRBD1	TGTGCCAGCAGCCTGGGACAGGGCCCTCAGGACTATGGCTACACCTTC	CASSLGQGPQDYGYTF
-	TRBJ1-2	TRBV5-4	-	TGTGCCAGCAGCTGGGACACTTCCATCTATGGCTACACCTTC	CASSWDTSIYGYTF
-	TRBJ2-2	TRBV28	TRBD1	TGTGCCAGCAGCTATACAGGGGGCTGGAACACCGGGGAGCTGTTTTTT	CASSYTGGWNTGELFF
-	TRBJ1-5	TRBV4-1	TRBD1	TGCGCCAGCAGCCAAGTCCCAGGGGGCTATCAGCCCCAGCATTTT	CASSQVPGGYQPQHF
-	TRBJ2-2	TRBV7-3	-	TGTGCCAGCAGCTTAGGCGGGGTTCCCGGGGAGCTGTTTTTT	CASSLGGVPGELFF
many	TRBJ2-3	TRBV6-1	-	TGTGCCAGCAGTGAAATAAGCGGAAGCACAGATACGCAGTATTTT	CASSEISGSTDTQYF
-	TRBJ2-5	TRBV7-3	TRBD2	TGTGCCAGCAGCCGTGGAGCCCGGGGGGCGGGACTAGGGGTGGGAGAGACCCAGTACTTC	CASSRGARGAGLGVGETQYF
-	TRBJ1-1	TRBV7-9	TRBD1	TGTGCCAGCAGCGTGACAGGGACTGAAGCTTTCTTT	CASSVTGTEAFF
-	TRBJ2-7	TRBV5-6	TRBD1	TGTGCCAGCAGCCAGACGACAGGGGTTAGCTACGAGCAGTACTTC	CASSQTTGVSYEQYF
-	TRBJ2-7	TRBV7-3	-	TGTGCCAGCAGCTTCTCAGGGGAGACCTCCTACGAGCAGTACTTC	CASSFSGETSYEQYF
-	TRBJ1-3	TRBV28	-	TGTGCCAGCAGTCCTCCAGGGCCCTCTGGAAACACCATATATTTT	CASSPPGPSGNTIYF
-	TRBJ1-2	TRBV28	-	TGTGCCAGCAGTTTACGGGGTAACTATGGCTACACCTTC	CASSLRGNYGYTF
-	TRBJ2-3	TRBV5-5	-	TGTGCCAGCAGCCTAGTAGCGGAGATCACAGATACGCAGTATTTT	CASSLVAEITDTQYF
-	TRBJ2-3	TRBV2	TRBD2	TGTGCCAGCAGGGGACTAGCGGGGGGCTGGGATACGCAGTATTTT	CASRGLAGGWDTQYF
-	TRBJ1-5	TRBV6-5	TRBD1	TGTGCCAGCAACCAGGGGGCAAATCAGCCCCAGCATTTT	CASNQGANQPQHF
-	TRBJ1-5	TRBV6-5	-	TGTGCCAGCAGTCTCGGGCAGGGGTCCGGGCAGCCCCAGCATTTT	CASSLGQGSGQPQHF
-	TRBJ2-5	TRBV4-2	TRBD2	TGTGCCAGCAGCCAAGATTCGCGGGGGGGCATACAAGAGACCCAGTACTTC	CASSQDSRGGIQETQYF
-	TRBJ2-5	TRBV10-3	TRBD2	TGTGCCACCCAGCGGGGGGGCCATCGAGAGACCCAGTACTTC	CATQRGGHRETQYF
-	TRBJ2-3	TRBV4-2	TRBD2	TGTGCCAGCAGGATGAGCGGGGGGGCAGGGACAGATACGCAGTATTTT	CASRMSGGAGTDTQYF
few	TRBJ1-2	TRBV29-1	TRBD1	TGCAGCGTACAATCCACAGGGGGAGGTAACTATGGCTACACCTTC	CSVQSTGGGNYGYTF
few	TRBJ2-7	TRBV5-1	TRBD1	TGCGCCAGCAGCCAGGGACAGGGGGACGGCGAGCAGTACTTC	CASSQGQGDGEQYF
-	TRBJ1-4	TRBV6-5	TRBD1	TGTGCCAGCAGTTACTCGGGACAGGATAATGAAAAACTGTTTTTT	CASSYSGQDNEKLFF
-	TRBJ2-7	TRBV3-1/TRBV3-2	TRBD2	TGTGCCAGCAGCCAAGATCGACTAGCGGGAGTCTACGAGCAGTACTTC	CASSQDRLAGVYEQYF